Reported below is one T cell receptor beta chain. Its antigen is currently unknown. An assay was performed, and its level was deep. Profiling relied on immunoSEQ multiplex PCR, and the TCRdb table lists in-frame clones only, not all of them. The repertoire consists of about 1,900,000 clones, with over 85% occurring once and the leading ten covering 0.9% to 1.5%. This sample is part of a study of shared clonotypes between healthy human individuals. Study results and limitations: The small donor group covered limited genetic and exposure diversity. Across subsets, estimated richness was generally greater for naive than for memory populations. Relative to clonotypes present in all four donors, those not shared had lower generation probabilities.

Terminally differentiated effector memory CD45RA+ cells were excluded by CCR7 positive selection of CD45RO-negative cells. The germline gives CDR1 MNHNY, CDR2 SVGAGI (reference sequence). The CDR3 contains 14 residues. V was trimmed by 6 bases and J by 4 bases, leaving 15 bases between them. V and J are TRBV6-6 and TRBJ2-5; TRBD1 might be the D (5 bases). Input material: naive CD8+ T cells sorted from blood. The receptor comes from a man aged 18 to 29 in good health. The CDR3, as DNA: TGTGCCAGCAGCCCCACGGACATGTCAGAGACCCAGTACTTC. This translates into CASSPTDMSETQYF.